Listed below are T cell receptor beta chains from one sample, sequenced in a study of T cells in Graves' hyperthyroidism and ophthalmopathy. Each CDR3 protein gets one entry after TCRdb re-called the multiplex PCR reads with MiXCR. The data hold roughly 380,000 distinct CDR3 sequences, with about 13% observed a single time. The source material was blood. These receptors were taken from a man aged 30 to 45 with Graves' hyperthyroidism that later progressed to Graves' ophthalmopathy. Both conserved end residues are part of each CDR3. The D gene is left open where the match is weak. Some rows mark clone size as missing; the rest say once, few, many or name a class of expanded clone.

D	size	V	J	DNA	CDR3
-	many	TRBV7-2	TRBJ2-3	TGTGCCAGCAGCCGGTGGGGGACAGTGGGGGGGGGTGGCACAGATACGCAGTATTTT	CASSRWGTVGGGGTDTQYF
-	few	TRBV3-1	TRBJ2-1	TGTGCCAGCAGCCAAATGGGGACGTCCTACAATGAGCAGTTCTTC	CASSQMGTSYNEQFF
TRBD1	-	TRBV12-3/TRBV12-4	TRBJ1-5	TGTGCCAGCACCACCAGGGGGGGGGATCAGCCCCAGCATTTT	CASTTRGGDQPQHF
-	-	TRBV5-1	TRBJ2-7	TGCGCCAGCAGCCGGGACAAAACCTACGAGCAGTACTTC	CASSRDKTYEQYF
-	many	TRBV3-1	TRBJ1-1	TGTGCCAGCAGCCAAGGGGGAGAGGGGGCTGAAGCTTTCTTT	CASSQGGEGAEAFF
-	many	TRBV30	TRBJ2-5	TGTGCCTGGAGTGCCGCTGAAGAGACCCAGTACTTC	CAWSAAEETQYF
-	many	TRBV3-1	TRBJ2-7	TGTGCCAGCAGCAAGTCGAGGAGGGGCTACGAGCAGTACTTC	CASSKSRRGYEQYF
-	few	TRBV19	TRBJ1-3	TGTGCCAGTAATGAGGGATCTGGAAACACCATATATTTT	CASNEGSGNTIYF
-	-	TRBV15	TRBJ2-2	TGTGCCACCAGCAGGCAGACGGTTAACACCGGGGAGCTGTTTTTT	CATSRQTVNTGELFF
-	many	TRBV12-3/TRBV12-4	TRBJ1-2	TGTGCCAGTAGAAAACACTTCGGCAAACGGGGCTCCTATGGCTACACCTTC	CASRKHFGKRGSYGYTF
TRBD1	few	TRBV4-1	TRBJ1-2	TGCGCCAGCAGCCAAGACGAGACAGGGAGGGATGGCTACACCTTC	CASSQDETGRDGYTF
-	many	TRBV6-1	TRBJ2-1	TGTGCCAGCAGGGCAGGGTATGAGCAGTTCTTC	CASRAGYEQFF
TRBD2	-	TRBV4-1	TRBJ2-7	TGCGCCAGCAGCCGCATAGCGGGGGGCGCCCCCTACGAGCAGTACTTC	CASSRIAGGAPYEQYF
-	-	TRBV9	TRBJ2-1	TGTGCCAGCAGCTATGCAAGGGGGAGCCTCAATGAGCAGTTCTTC	CASSYARGSLNEQFF
-	many	TRBV2	TRBJ2-1	TGTGCCAGCAGGCCTGGTGGGGTCTACAATGAGCAGTTCTTC	CASRPGGVYNEQFF
-	-	TRBV9	TRBJ1-2	TGTGCCAGCAGCGTAGCGGGGGGATTGTCGTATGGCTACACCTTC	CASSVAGGLSYGYTF
TRBD1	few	TRBV20-1	TRBJ1-2	TGCAGTGCTGACCTGAGGGGGCTCGGTGGCTACACCTTC	CSADLRGLGGYTF
TRBD2	many	TRBV6-1	TRBJ2-1	TGTGCCAGCAGTGAAGGCGAGCGGGGCGGAAGCTCCTACAATGAGCAGTTCTTC	CASSEGERGGSSYNEQFF
-	-	TRBV12-3/TRBV12-4	TRBJ2-7	TGTGCCAGCAGTTTCATCTCAGGGGCATCCTACGAGCAGTACTTC	CASSFISGASYEQYF
-	-	TRBV7-2	TRBJ1-5	TGTGCCAGCAGCTTAGCCCGGGATCCCAATCAGCCCCAGCATTTT	CASSLARDPNQPQHF
-	many	TRBV12-3/TRBV12-4	TRBJ1-2	TGTGCCAGCAGTTTAAACCAGGTCTATGGCTACACCTTC	CASSLNQVYGYTF
-	-	TRBV4-2	TRBJ2-7	TGTGCCAGCAGCCAAGAGGGGGAACAGAGCTCCTACGAGCAGTACTTC	CASSQEGEQSSYEQYF
-	many	TRBV30	TRBJ2-7	TGTGCCTGGTCACCCAGGGAAGAGCAGTACTTC	CAWSPREEQYF
-	many	TRBV28	TRBJ2-5	TGTGCCACCCACGGGGGTCGGGTAGAGACCCAGTACTTC	CATHGGRVETQYF
-	-	TRBV18	TRBJ2-3	TGTGCCGGCTCACCATGGCAGGACACAGATACGCAGTATTTT	CAGSPWQDTDTQYF
-	many	TRBV7-7	TRBJ1-4	TGTGCCAGCAGCTTAGGTGTAGGCCCTGGTGAAAAACTGTTTTTT	CASSLGVGPGEKLFF
-	many	TRBV28	TRBJ2-7	TGTGCCAGCAGTTTCCTACATCTTTATATGAGCTCCTACGAGCAGTACTTC	CASSFLHLYMSSYEQYF
TRBD1	-	TRBV12-3/TRBV12-4	TRBJ1-3	TGTGCCAGCAGTTTCTCCCCAGGACAGGGGGCGACTGGAAACACCATATATTTT	CASSFSPGQGATGNTIYF
-	-	TRBV28	TRBJ2-3	TGTGCCAGCAGTCCTCAATATACGCAGTATTTT	CASSPQYTQYF
-	few	TRBV9	TRBJ2-2	TGTGCCAGCAGCCAGAGGGCCCACACCGGGGAGCTGTTTTTT	CASSQRAHTGELFF
-	many	TRBV6-1	TRBJ1-2	TGTGCCAGCAGTGAAGCGCCAGGGGTTGCCTATGGCTACACCTTC	CASSEAPGVAYGYTF
TRBD2	few	TRBV13	TRBJ2-7	TGTGCCAGCAGCCCAACTGATAGCGGGGAGTCCTACGAGCAGTACTTC	CASSPTDSGESYEQYF
-	-	TRBV6-2/TRBV6-3	TRBJ2-1	TGTGCCAGCGGAAGGGGGCGGAGGGACTACAATGAGCAGTTCTTC	CASGRGRRDYNEQFF
-	few	TRBV7-9	TRBJ2-4	TGTGCCAGCAGCTTAATTAGTTTCCGGGACAACGACCAGAAAAACATTCAGTACTTC	CASSLISFRDNDQKNIQYF
-	-	TRBV7-9	TRBJ2-4	TGTGCCAGCAGCCCCACCGGGGAAAACATTCAGTACTTC	CASSPTGENIQYF
TRBD1	many	TRBV7-2	TRBJ1-5	TGTGCCAGCAGCCCCCGGGACAGGGTTCAGCCCCAGCATTTT	CASSPRDRVQPQHF
-	many	TRBV6-2/TRBV6-3	TRBJ1-5	TGTGCCAGTAGAAGGCCCGAGACAGGTAATCAGCCCCAGCATTTT	CASRRPETGNQPQHF
TRBD2	-	TRBV5-5	TRBJ2-7	TGTGCCAGCAGCTCCCTCGGGACTAGCGGGTTAACCTACGAGCAGTACTTC	CASSSLGTSGLTYEQYF
-	many	TRBV2	TRBJ2-3	TGTGCCAGCAAAGGGGATAGCACAGATACGCAGTATTTT	CASKGDSTDTQYF
TRBD2	few	TRBV6-1	TRBJ2-1	TGTGCCAGCAGTGACAGAGGAGCGGGGGGCTACAATGAGCAGTTCTTC	CASSDRGAGGYNEQFF
-	few	TRBV6-5	TRBJ2-3	TGTGCCAGCAGTTACTCTTTTGATACGCAGTATTTT	CASSYSFDTQYF
-	few	TRBV25-1	TRBJ2-2	TGTGCCAGCAGTGAGAGGGGGACGAACACCGGGGAGCTGTTTTTT	CASSERGTNTGELFF
-	-	TRBV16	TRBJ1-2	TGTGCCAGCAGCCAATCAGGGGGTCCAAGCTATGGCTACACCTTC	CASSQSGGPSYGYTF